This TCR beta chain was identified during a study of OX40 agonist ivuxolimab in advanced cancers. The study in broad terms: The costimulatory receptor OX40 (CD134) was targeted by ivuxolimab, a fully human IgG2 agonistic monoclonal antibody. Intravenous ivuxolimab was administered to patients every 2 weeks at six dose levels: 0.01, 0.1, 0.3, 1.5, 3 and 10 mg/kg. Among the 50 to 55 dose-escalation patients, around 19 had hepatocellular carcinoma, around 15 melanoma, 9 renal cell carcinoma and 9 head and neck cancer. The dose-escalation cohort was about 86% male with a mean age of approximately 60 years, ranging from roughly 23 to 85. Prior anti-PD-1, anti-PD-L1 or anti-CTLA-4 therapy was permitted, and checkpoint inhibitors had been received by roughly 40% of dose-escalation patients. Partial responses were achieved by three dose-escalation patients, of whom one had hepatocellular carcinoma and two had cutaneous melanoma. The purpose of peripheral TCRbeta sequencing was to test whether ivuxolimab changed TCR sequence diversity and led to clonal T-cell expansion. The paper describes the monotherapy dose-escalation part (N ≈ 51 patients) of the phase I trial of ivuxolimab. General study outcomes and caveats: Partial responders in the 0.1-3.0 mg/kg groups had among the lowest normalized peripheral clonal expansion, especially among CD8+ T cells. At doses of 0.1 to 3.0 mg/kg, clonal expansion of both CD4+ and CD8+ blood T cells was observed from baseline to week 6. Low levels of normalized T-cell clonal expansion were also seen in some patients who did not respond. The antigen specificity of the clonally expanded peripheral T cells was not determined. After ivuxolimab, expanded clones were on average more numerous among CD8+ T cells than among CD4+ T cells.

Regarding this clone: This clone's antigen is unknown. Per-base qualities were not stored, and no clone one base away is much larger.

The trial excluded patients who had a history of autoimmune disease or who were on systemic immunosuppression. Peripheral blood for TCR sequencing was collected from all dose cohorts at baseline, on cycle 4 day 1, and on cycle 7 day 1. Samples were obtained from an open-label, multicenter, first-in-human phase I dose-escalation trial of ivuxolimab. Adults with locally advanced or metastatic head and neck squamous cell, hepatocellular, melanoma or renal cell carcinoma were enrolled in the trial. Before TCR sequencing, CD4+ T cells and CD8+ T cells from peripheral blood were sorted into separate populations. To sequence the TCRbeta CDR3 region, genomic DNA was isolated from the sorted cells. The immunoSEQ Assay was used to sequence the TCRbeta CDR3 regions. In its TCRdb copy, this immuneACCESS table keeps in-frame sequences only and misses some clones. Where compared with another copy, unresolved V genes explain less than half of these, and the others have no known cause. In all, the sample holds roughly 75,000 clones, and approximately 86% of those were seen once. The top ten clones comprise approximately 0.8% of the sample.

This sequence originates from an adult with an advanced solid tumor such as melanoma, head and neck, liver or kidney cancer. This sample comprised CD4+ or CD8+ T cells sorted from blood, obtained in a trial of the OX40 agonist ivuxolimab.

The bases read TGTGCCAGTAGTACCCCAAGACAGGCATCCTACAATGAGCAGTTCTTC. This translates into CASSTPRQASYNEQFF. The chain uses TRBV19 and TRBJ2-1; a weak D assignment points to TRBD1 (6 bases agree). There are 16 amino acids in the CDR3, from cysteine to phenylalanine inclusive. Just the 48-base CDR3 DNA is kept, in frame starting at base 1. CDR1 is given as LNHDA and CDR2 as SQIVND, both from the germline V gene (reference sequence). Trimming at the junction amounts to 4 bases on V and 1 base on J, and the germline ends lie 14 bases apart.